Presented here are 2 T cell receptor beta chains from one specimen sequenced in a study of OX40 agonist ivuxolimab in advanced cancers. The receptor library was made with the immunoSEQ multiplex PCR assay. TCRdb carries this immuneACCESS record with in-frame sequences only. Its versions omit some clonotypes, under half of them owing to an unresolved V gene in the studies checked, with the rest unexplained. The sample table contains around 69,000 clones; only one count was recorded for 85% of them. The ten largest account for roughly 3% of the sample. The sample was CD4+ or CD8+ T cells sorted from blood, taken in a trial of the OX40 agonist ivuxolimab. The receptors were sampled from an adult with an advanced solid tumor such as melanoma, head and neck, liver or kidney cancer.

The chain employs TRBV27 and TRBJ1-1; no definite D call. V dropped 4 bases and J dropped 10 bases, with 13 bases sitting between them. From germline, CDR1 is MNHEY and CDR2 SMNVEV (reference sequence). The CDR3 length is 12 residues. The DNA of the CDR3 is TGTGCCAGCAGTTCCCCGGGAGGGCTAGCTTTCTTT. Translated: CASSSPGGLAFF.

The chain couples TRBV5-6 to TRBJ2-5; D gene unclear. V was clipped by 0 bases and J by 1 base, with 16 bases between them. Germline CDR1 and CDR2: SGHDT and YYEEEE. This CDR3 contains 17 residues. CDR3 coding DNA: TGTGCCAGCAGCTTGGAGTTCGCGCACCAACCCCAAGAGACCCAGTACTTC. It translates to CASSLEFAHQPQETQYF.